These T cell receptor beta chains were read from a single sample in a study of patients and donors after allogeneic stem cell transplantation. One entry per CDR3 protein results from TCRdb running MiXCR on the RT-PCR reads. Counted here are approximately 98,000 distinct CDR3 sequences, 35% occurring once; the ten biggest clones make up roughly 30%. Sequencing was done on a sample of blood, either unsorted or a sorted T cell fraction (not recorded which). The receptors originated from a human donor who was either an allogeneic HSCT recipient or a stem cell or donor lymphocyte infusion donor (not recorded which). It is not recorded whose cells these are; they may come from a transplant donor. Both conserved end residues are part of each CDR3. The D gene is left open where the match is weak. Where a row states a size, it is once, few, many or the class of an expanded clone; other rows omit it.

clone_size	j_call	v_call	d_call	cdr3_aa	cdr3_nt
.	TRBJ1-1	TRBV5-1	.	CASSLGGPVLAAFF	TGCGCCAGCAGCTTGGGGGGACCTGTACTGGCAGCTTTCTTT
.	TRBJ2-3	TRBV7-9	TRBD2	CASSPTRLAGITDTQYF	TGTGCCAGCAGCCCCACGAGGCTAGCGGGGATCACAGATACGCAGTATTTT
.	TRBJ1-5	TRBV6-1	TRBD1	CASSDLGQAGPYSNQPQHF	TGTGCCAGCAGTGACCTAGGACAGGCAGGGCCGTATAGCAATCAGCCCCAGCATTTT
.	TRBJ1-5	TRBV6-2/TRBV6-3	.	CASSYTGTPGDQPQHF	TGTGCCAGCAGTTACACCGGGACACCGGGCGATCAGCCCCAGCATTTT
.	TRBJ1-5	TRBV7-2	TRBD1	CASSLGGTVWNSNQPQHF	TGTGCCAGCAGCTTAGGGGGGACAGTTTGGAATAGCAATCAGCCCCAGCATTTT
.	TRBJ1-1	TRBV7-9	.	CASSVEPWYTEAFF	TGTGCCAGCAGCGTCGAACCGTGGTACACTGAAGCTTTCTTT
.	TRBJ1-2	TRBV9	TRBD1	CASSPWDRGFYGYTF	TGTGCCAGCTCCCCCTGGGACAGGGGATTCTATGGCTACACCTTC
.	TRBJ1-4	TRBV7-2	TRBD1	CASSLGGQGKEKLFF	TGTGCCAGCAGCTTAGGGGGACAGGGGAAAGAAAAACTGTTTTTT
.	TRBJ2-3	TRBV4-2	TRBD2	CASSHGTSGNTDTQYF	TGTGCCAGCAGCCACGGAACTAGCGGAAACACAGATACGCAGTATTTT
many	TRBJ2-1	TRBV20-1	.	CSARLRGNEQFF	TGCAGTGCTAGACTCCGCGGCAATGAGCAGTTCTTC
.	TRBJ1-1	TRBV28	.	CASRPKRANTEAFF	TGTGCCAGCAGGCCGAAAAGGGCGAACACTGAAGCTTTCTTT
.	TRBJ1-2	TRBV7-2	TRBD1	CASSDRGNRGIHGYTF	TGTGCCAGCAGCGATAGGGGGAACAGGGGGATCCATGGCTACACCTTC
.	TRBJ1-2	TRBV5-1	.	CASSTQVNYGYTF	TGCGCCAGCAGCACACAGGTGAACTATGGCTACACCTTC
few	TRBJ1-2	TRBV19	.	CATSGFGTPVGVGYTF	TGTGCCACTAGCGGTTTCGGGACACCGGTTGGAGTCGGCTACACCTTC
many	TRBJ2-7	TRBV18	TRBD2	CASSLASGSGEQYF	TGTGCCAGCTCACTCGCGAGCGGGAGTGGTGAGCAGTACTTC
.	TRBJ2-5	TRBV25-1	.	CASSVGETQYF	TGTGCCAGCAGTGTTGGGGAGACCCAGTACTTC